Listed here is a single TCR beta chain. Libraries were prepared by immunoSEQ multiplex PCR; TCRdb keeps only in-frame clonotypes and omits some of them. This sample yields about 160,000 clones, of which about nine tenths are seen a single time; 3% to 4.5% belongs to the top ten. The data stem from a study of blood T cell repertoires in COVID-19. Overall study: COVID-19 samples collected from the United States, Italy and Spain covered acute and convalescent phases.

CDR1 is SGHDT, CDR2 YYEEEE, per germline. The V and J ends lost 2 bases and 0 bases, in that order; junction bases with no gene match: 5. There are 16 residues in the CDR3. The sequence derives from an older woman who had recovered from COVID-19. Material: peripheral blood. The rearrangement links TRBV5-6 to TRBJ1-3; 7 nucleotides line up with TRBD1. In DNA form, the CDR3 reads TGTGCCAGCAGCTTACCTGGGACAGCCTCTGGAAACACCATATATTTT. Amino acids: CASSLPGTASGNTIYF.